A selection of T cell receptor beta chains follows, all from one sample in a study of shared clonotypes between healthy human individuals. The data were produced by immunoSEQ multiplex PCR, yet TCRdb's version contains in-frame clones alone and is incomplete. The table lists some 2.4 million clones, 80% to 95% of them singletons. Sequencing used naive CD4+ T cells from PBMCs. These receptors were collected from a man between 18 and 29 years old in good health. Some clones in this sample may be carry-over from other donors' samples. The CDR3 runs from the conserved cysteine through the conserved F or W. Each record gives: V gene, D gene, clone size, J gene, CDR3 DNA, CDR3 protein. A D gene is named only where the DNA matches it firmly. Size tells how often a clone was seen (once, few, many) or the class of an expanded clone, and some rows leave it out.

>TRBV5-1|.|.|TRBJ2-1
TGCGCCAGCACTGCTAGCTCCTACAATGAGCAGTTCTTC
CASTASSYNEQFF
>TRBV4-1|.|.|TRBJ2-5
TGCGCCAGCAGCCAAGATCTGTGGAGGGAGACCCAGTACTTC
CASSQDLWRETQYF
>TRBV27|.|.|TRBJ2-1
TGTGCCACCCAGTCTAAATGGGGACTCCCGGGCAATGAGCAGTTCTTC
CATQSKWGLPGNEQFF
>TRBV7-9|.|.|TRBJ2-7
TGTGCCAGCAGCCCCACCCGCCTAGCGAGCTTCTACGAGCAGTACTTC
CASSPTRLASFYEQYF
>TRBV4-1|.|.|TRBJ1-3
TGCGCCAGCAGCCAGGAAGGGACCGGCGTTGGAAACACCATATATTTT
CASSQEGTGVGNTIYF
>TRBV9|TRBD2|.|TRBJ2-5
TGTGCCAGCAGCGCCGCTAGCGGGAGACAAGAGACCCAGTACTTC
CASSAASGRQETQYF
>TRBV5-6|TRBD1|.|TRBJ2-2
TGTGCCAGCAGCCCCGGGACAGGGGCGCCCAGGGAGCTGTTTTTT
CASSPGTGAPRELFF
>TRBV6-1|.|few|TRBJ1-1
TGTGCCATCGAACTGACAGGTAGATTGGAAGCTTTCTTT
CAIELTGRLEAFF
>TRBV28|TRBD2|.|TRBJ2-1
TGTGCCAGCAGTTTGAGGAGCGGGAGTAGGAATGAGCAGTTCTTC
CASSLRSGSRNEQFF
>TRBV28|TRBD1|.|TRBJ1-2
TGTGCCAGCAGTTTTCTACAGGGGGACTATGGCTACACCTTC
CASSFLQGDYGYTF
>TRBV9|TRBD1|.|TRBJ2-2
TGTGCCAGCAGCGTCCTAGGGGGCCCATTAATGGGCACCGGGGAGCTGTTTTTT
CASSVLGGPLMGTGELFF
>TRBV28|TRBD2|.|TRBJ2-5
TGTGCCAGCAGTTCGGGGGGGCCCCCCAACCAAGAGACCCAGTACTTC
CASSSGGPPNQETQYF
>TRBV19|TRBD2|.|TRBJ2-5
TGTGCCAGTAGTTTGACTAGCGGGAGGTCGCAAGAGACCCAGTACTTC
CASSLTSGRSQETQYF
>TRBV5-6|TRBD2|.|TRBJ2-3
TGTGCCAGCAGCTGGAGGACTAGCGGGACGAGGGCAGATACGCAGTATTTT
CASSWRTSGTRADTQYF
>TRBV6-1|TRBD1|.|TRBJ1-2
TGTGCCAGCAAGCCAGGGGGCGCCGACTATGGCTACACCTTC
CASKPGGADYGYTF
>TRBV2|TRBD2|.|TRBJ2-5
TGTGCCAGCAGTACCATGGGGGGGAGGGGCGAGACCCAGTACTTC
CASSTMGGRGETQYF
>TRBV5-4|TRBD2|once|TRBJ2-3
TGTGCCAGCAGCTTGGTCGGCGGGAGAGGGACAGATACGCAGTATTTT
CASSLVGGRGTDTQYF
>TRBV7-2|TRBD2|.|TRBJ2-4
TGTGCCAGCAGCTCCGGGGGAGGGCGTAGGGGCATTCAGTACTTC
CASSSGGGRRGIQYF
>TRBV10-3|.|once|TRBJ1-2
TGTGCCATCAGTGTAAACCCGGGAAACTATGGCTACACCTTC
CAISVNPGNYGYTF
>TRBV7-9|.|.|TRBJ2-5
TGTGCCAGCAGCTTAGTGGGGGGAGAGACCCAGTACTTC
CASSLVGGETQYF
>TRBV7-9|.|.|TRBJ2-1
TGTGCCAGCAGCTTAGGCCAGGGTTTGGGTGAGCAGTTCTTC
CASSLGQGLGEQFF
>TRBV7-2|TRBD2|.|TRBJ2-1
TGTGCCACCGCAGAGGGGACTAGCTATTCAAATGAGCAGTTCTTC
CATAEGTSYSNEQFF
>TRBV29-1|.|.|TRBJ1-3
TGCAGCGTTGATTCGGGGTGGGACACCATATATTTT
CSVDSGWDTIYF
>TRBV18|.|.|TRBJ1-5
TGTGCCAGCTCACCATACGTCAGGGCCAGCAATCAGCCCCAGCATTTT
CASSPYVRASNQPQHF
>TRBV5-6|TRBD1|.|TRBJ2-7
TGTGCCAGCAGCGGGGGACAGGGGGACGAGCAGTACTTC
CASSGGQGDEQYF
>TRBV2|.|.|TRBJ2-1
TGTGCCAGCAGTGATAGGCTGACCTCCTACAATGAGCAGTTCTTC
CASSDRLTSYNEQFF
>TRBV30|TRBD1|.|TRBJ2-7
TGTGCCTGGGGCCTGACAGGGGGCCCCTACGAGCAGTACTTC
CAWGLTGGPYEQYF
>TRBV7-3|.|once|TRBJ2-3
TGTGCCAGCAGCTTCGGTTTGAGGGATACGCAGTATTTT
CASSFGLRDTQYF
>TRBV2|TRBD1|.|TRBJ1-4
TGTGCCAGCAGGGGACAGGAGCTCGTCAATGAAAAACTGTTTTTT
CASRGQELVNEKLFF
>TRBV7-2|TRBD1|.|TRBJ2-5
TGTGCCAGCAGCTCCCGGGACAGGGAGACCCAGTACTTC
CASSSRDRETQYF
>TRBV30|.|.|TRBJ1-2
TGTGCCTGGAGTGTACGGTTAGGGTCTTCTGGCTACACCTTC
CAWSVRLGSSGYTF
>TRBV30|TRBD1|.|TRBJ1-6
TGTGCCTGGAGCACAGGGGTCCCTAGTTCACCCCTCCACTTT
CAWSTGVPSSPLHF
>TRBV19|.|.|TRBJ2-6
TGTGCCAGTAGGGGGGTCAACTCTGGGGCCAACGTCCTGACTTTC
CASRGVNSGANVLTF
>TRBV5-6|.|.|TRBJ1-2
TGTGCCAGCAGCTTGGTGGGCAGCCCCTATGGCTACACCTTC
CASSLVGSPYGYTF
>TRBV11-3|.|.|TRBJ2-5
TGTGCCAGCAGCTTAGGCCCCTTAGAGACCCAGTACTTC
CASSLGPLETQYF
>TRBV9|TRBD2|.|TRBJ2-1
TGTGCCAGCAGCCCCCGGACTAGCGGGATCAATGAGCAGTTCTTC
CASSPRTSGINEQFF
>TRBV9|.|.|TRBJ1-3
TGTGCCAGCAGCGGTCCGGGGTCTGGAAACACCATATATTTT
CASSGPGSGNTIYF
>TRBV7-9|.|.|TRBJ1-3
TGTGCCAGCACCTACCGGGGGCTAAACACCATATATTTT
CASTYRGLNTIYF
>TRBV29-1|TRBD1|.|TRBJ1-2
TGCAGCGTTGCACAGGGGGCCGGCTATGGCTACACCTTC
CSVAQGAGYGYTF
>TRBV5-6|.|.|TRBJ1-2
TGTGCCAGCACGTGGCAGGCCAACTATGGCTACACCTTC
CASTWQANYGYTF
>TRBV28|.|.|TRBJ2-7
TGTGCCAGCAGTCTCCGGCCCAGTCGGTACGAGCAGTACTTC
CASSLRPSRYEQYF
>TRBV7-9|TRBD2|.|TRBJ2-1
TGTGCCAGCAGTAGTTTTGGTAGCGGGAGTTACAATGAGCAGTTCTTC
CASSSFGSGSYNEQFF
>TRBV2|.|.|TRBJ1-2
TGTGCCAGCAGCGACGCCTACCAGGGAAACGGCTACACCTTC
CASSDAYQGNGYTF
>TRBV16|TRBD1|.|TRBJ1-2
TGTGCCAGCAGCCGGGACAGGGGGTGGGGTGGCTACACCTTC
CASSRDRGWGGYTF
>TRBV27|.|.|TRBJ2-5
TGTGCCAGCAGTTTAGCCAGGGGCCAAGAGACCCAGTACTTC
CASSLARGQETQYF
>TRBV19|.|.|TRBJ2-1
TGTGCCAGTACCTCGAACTTGGGTGAGCAGTTCTTC
CASTSNLGEQFF
>TRBV18|TRBD1|.|TRBJ1-1
TGTGCCAGCTCAGTGACAGGGCTGAACACTGAAGCTTTCTTT
CASSVTGLNTEAFF
>TRBV2|.|once|TRBJ1-3
TGTGCCAGCAGTGGAGAAGGCTCTGGAAACACCATATATTTT
CASSGEGSGNTIYF
>TRBV19|TRBD1|.|TRBJ1-5
TGTGCCAGTATCCCACCGGGGCAGGGGGGTCAGCCCCAGCATTTT
CASIPPGQGGQPQHF
>TRBV5-1|.|.|TRBJ2-3
TGCGCCAGCAGCTTGGACCCCCTCGTCACAGATACGCAGTATTTT
CASSLDPLVTDTQYF
>TRBV10-3|.|.|TRBJ1-2
TGTGCCATCAGTGATCCCCTCGGACAGCTATATGGCTACACCTTC
CAISDPLGQLYGYTF
>TRBV28|.|.|TRBJ1-4
TGTGCCAGCAGTTTCCGACAGGCAACTAATGAAAAACTGTTTTTT
CASSFRQATNEKLFF
>TRBV5-1|.|.|TRBJ2-7
TGCGCCAGCAGCTTGGAGGCAGGATTATCGACGGCCCTCTCCTACGAGCAGTACTTC
CASSLEAGLSTALSYEQYF
>TRBV18|.|.|TRBJ1-5
TGTGCCAGCTCACCAATTGAACAGGCCGGCAGTCAGCCCCAGCATTTT
CASSPIEQAGSQPQHF
>TRBV5-6|TRBD2|.|TRBJ2-7
TGTGCCAGCAGCTTGGGTACTGGCGGGAGGGCCGCCGAGCAGTACTTC
CASSLGTGGRAAEQYF
>TRBV28|TRBD1|.|TRBJ1-2
TGTGCCAGTCGACAGGGCTTACGGTATGGCTACACCTTC
CASRQGLRYGYTF
>TRBV4-3|TRBD2|.|TRBJ2-1
TGCGCCAGCAGCCATCTCCTGGGGGGGGTGTCCAATGAGCAGTTCTTC
CASSHLLGGVSNEQFF